The rows below give T cell receptor beta chains drawn from one sample of a study of control samples from healthy donors and cancer patients. TCRdb keeps only in-frame clones here, not all; method: immunoSEQ multiplex PCR. This repertoire shows some 130,000 clones, approximately 89% found once; its top ten account for 3.4%. The sequencing input was blood. These TCRs come from a man aged 40-49 years in good health. Each CDR3 is given with its conserved first and last residue. The D gene is left open where the match is weak. Some rows mark clone size as missing; the rest say once, few, many or name a class of expanded clone.

size	V	J	D	CDR3	DNA
.	TRBV7-9	TRBJ2-2	.	CASRPAVLNRVHTGELFF	TGTGCCAGCAGACCTGCCGTCCTTAACAGGGTCCACACCGGGGAGCTGTTTTTT
.	TRBV5-1	TRBJ2-2	.	CASSSGAGRTGELFF	TGCGCCAGCAGCTCCGGAGCAGGGCGCACCGGGGAGCTGTTTTTT
.	TRBV11-3	TRBJ1-1	.	CASSLEPHSARAFF	TGTGCCAGCAGCTTAGAGCCCCACTCTGCCCGGGCTTTCTTT
.	TRBV9	TRBJ2-3	TRBD2	CASSSLPSGGVDTQYF	TGTGCCAGCAGCTCGCTTCCTAGCGGGGGTGTAGATACGCAGTATTTT
.	TRBV15	TRBJ2-5	TRBD2	CATSSRTSGVETQYF	TGTGCCACCAGCAGCAGGACTAGCGGGGTGGAGACCCAGTACTTC
.	TRBV9	TRBJ2-5	TRBD2	CASSVAGGQETQYF	TGTGCCAGCAGCGTAGCGGGGGGGCAAGAGACCCAGTACTTC
.	TRBV5-1	TRBJ2-5	TRBD2	CASSGAGGQETQYF	TGCGCCAGCTCCGGCGCGGGGGGTCAAGAGACCCAGTACTTC
.	TRBV9	TRBJ2-4	.	CASSVGLEKTQNIQYF	TGTGCCAGCAGCGTAGGTCTGGAGAAGACCCAAAACATTCAGTACTTC
.	TRBV2	TRBJ1-1	.	CASRGLVSEAFF	TGTGCCAGCAGAGGACTTGTCTCTGAAGCTTTCTTT
.	TRBV29-1	TRBJ2-1	TRBD2	CSVVSGGRSYNEQFF	TGCAGCGTAGTTAGCGGGGGCCGCTCCTACAATGAGCAGTTCTTC
.	TRBV7-9	TRBJ2-7	.	CASSLGAGRTYEQYF	TGTGCCAGCAGCTTAGGGGCAGGGCGGACCTACGAGCAGTACTTC
.	TRBV9	TRBJ2-1	.	CASSVALGSSGAYNEQFF	TGTGCCAGCAGCGTAGCTTTGGGGAGCTCGGGGGCCTACAATGAGCAGTTCTTC
once	TRBV5-1	TRBJ2-1	TRBD2	CASSFLAGRYNEQFF	TGCGCCAGCAGCTTTCTAGCGGGGCGCTACAATGAGCAGTTCTTC
.	TRBV30	TRBJ2-7	.	CAWSAQGRSHEQYF	TGTGCCTGGAGTGCCCAGGGACGGAGCCACGAGCAGTACTTC
once	TRBV18	TRBJ1-1	.	CASSPQDSNTEAFF	TGTGCCAGCTCACCACAGGACAGCAACACTGAAGCTTTCTTT